This TCR beta chain emerged from a study of T-cell reconstitution after alpha-beta-depleted transplantation in children. In its sample, this clonotype was seen many times. CDR3 size: 13 residues. V shed 8 bases and J shed 2 bases, with 10 bases lying between them. It was with unique molecular identifiers that the TCRbeta library was prepared. Via MiXCR, TCRdb re-called the PCR reads, giving one row per CDR3 protein. The sample contains some 220,000 distinct CDR3 sequences, approximately 9% of which appear only once. The chain couples TRBV12-3 or TRBV12-4 to TRBJ1-5; maybe TRBD1 (5 bases). This specimen consisted of PBMCs from the stem cell graft donor, obtained from the stem cell graft. This receptor was identified in a human donor who donated a stem cell graft to a child with acute lymphoblastic leukemia. CDR3 loop: CASWGDGNQPQHF. The CDR3, as DNA: TGTGCCAGCTGGGGCGATGGCAATCAGCCCCAGCATTTT.